The 9 T cell receptor beta chains below were found in one sample sequenced in a study of OX40 agonist ivuxolimab in advanced cancers. Sequencing was performed with immunoSEQ multiplex PCR; in TCRdb, only in-frame clones are kept and a portion is missing. The sample includes 55,000 to 70,000 clones, roughly 90% of them seen just once. Material: CD4+ or CD8+ T cells sorted from blood, obtained in a trial of the OX40 agonist ivuxolimab. These receptors were collected from an adult with an advanced solid tumor such as melanoma, head and neck, liver or kidney cancer.

The chain couples TRBV6-1 to TRBJ2-7; 7 positions match TRBD1. V shed 1 base and J 3 bases; nucleotides not matched to a gene: 3. The CDR3 has 14 residues. Germline V gives CDR1 MNHNS, CDR2 SASEGT. CDR3: CASSEDDRDYEQYF. CDR3 DNA sequence: TGTGCCAGCAGTGAAGATGACAGGGACTACGAGCAGTACTTC.

The chain is built from TRBV13 and TRBJ1-6; 7 bases line up with TRBD1. Germline trimming cut 5 bases from V and 3 bases from J; bases unmatched to any gene: 7. Germline V gene sequence: CDR1 PRHDT, CDR2 FYEKMQ (reference sequence). This CDR3 contains 16 residues. CDR3 nucleotides: TGTGCCAGCAGCCTACGGACAGGCATCTATAATTCACCCCTCCACTTT. It specifies CASSLRTGIYNSPLHF.

This clone was observed a few times. This chain connects TRBV4-1 to TRBJ1-6; possibly TRBD1 for D (5 bases). The CDR3 has 13 residues. CDR1 is MGHRA and CDR2 is YSYEKL in the germline V gene. Trimming pared 0 bases from V and 14 bases from J, leaving 11 bases between. The CDR3 loop is CASSQEPGGTLHF. The CDR3 DNA is TGCGCCAGCAGCCAAGAACCCGGGGGAACCCTCCACTTT.

Regarding this clone: At the DNA level, this CDR3 is encoded by other sequences in the same sample as well. The chain links TRBV5-1 to TRBJ1-1; possibly TRBD1 for D (6 bases). This CDR3 has 15 residues. Trimming cost V 0 bases and J 0 bases, with 9 bases left between them. Per germline, CDR1 SGHRS and CDR2 YFSETQ. The CDR3 DNA reads TGCGCCAGCAGCTTGGGTCAGGGGCTGAACACTGAAGCTTTCTTT. This sequence encodes CASSLGQGLNTEAFF.

This sequence joins TRBV4-1 and TRBJ2-3, with D uncertain. The CDR3 spans 13 residues. The germline gives CDR1 MGHRA, CDR2 YSYEKL. The ends were cut back, 2 bases at V and 1 base at J, with 4 bases in the middle. The CDR3 protein is CASSQKGTDTQYF. CDR3 DNA: TGCGCCAGCAGCCAAAAGGGCACAGATACGCAGTATTTT.

J is TRBJ1-3 and V is TRBV30; 7 nucleotides agree with TRBD1. J was trimmed by 7 bases and V by 2 bases; bases with no gene match: 2. This CDR3 is 12 amino acids long. Germline V gene lookup returns CDR1 GTSNPN and CDR2 SVGIG (reference sequence). This CDR3 is CAWSTQGNTIYF. DNA for the CDR3: TGTGCCTGGAGTACACAGGGGAACACCATATATTTT.

CDR3 DNA: TGTGCCAGCAGCAAGGGCAGGGGGAACTACGAGCAGTACTTC. It is translated as CASSKGRGNYEQYF. The V and J genes are TRBV14 and TRBJ2-7, with TRBD1 matching over 7 bases. The CDR3 is 14 residues long. In germline, CDR1 is SGHDN, CDR2 FVKESK. With 5 bases clipped from V and 3 bases from J, the junction kept 7 bases outside the gene matches.

V usage is TRBV6-1 and J usage is TRBJ2-2; D is unresolved. V lost 1 base, J lost 6 bases, and 12 bases lay in between. This CDR3 comprises 15 residues. Germline V gives CDR1 MNHNS, CDR2 SASEGT. The CDR3 protein is CASSEGPGIPGELFF. The DNA for the CDR3 is TGTGCCAGCAGTGAAGGCCCAGGCATCCCCGGGGAGCTGTTTTTT.

This chain joins TRBV5-1 and TRBJ2-5; 10 positions agree with TRBD2. Germline V gives CDR1 SGHRS, CDR2 YFSETQ. The junction had 13 bases not matched to a gene; V was cut back by 0 bases and J by 5 bases. This CDR3 is 18 amino acids long. DNA for the CDR3: TGCGCCAGCAGCTTGGCCAGGAGCTCTAGCGGGGGAGGGGAGACCCAGTACTTC. It is translated as CASSLARSSSGGGETQYF.